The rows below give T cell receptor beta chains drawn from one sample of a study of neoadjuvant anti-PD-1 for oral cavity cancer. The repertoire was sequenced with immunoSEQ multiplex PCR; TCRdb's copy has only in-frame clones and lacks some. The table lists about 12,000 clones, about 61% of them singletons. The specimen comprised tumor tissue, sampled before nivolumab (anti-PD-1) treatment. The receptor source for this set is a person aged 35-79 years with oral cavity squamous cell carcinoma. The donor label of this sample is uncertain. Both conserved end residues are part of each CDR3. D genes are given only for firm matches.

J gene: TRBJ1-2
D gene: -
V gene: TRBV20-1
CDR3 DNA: TGCAGTGCTAGGGGGTATGGCTACACCTTC
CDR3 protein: CSARGYGYTF

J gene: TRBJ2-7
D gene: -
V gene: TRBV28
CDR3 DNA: TGTGCCAGTCAGGGGGGGACCTACGAGCAGTACTTC
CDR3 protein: CASQGGTYEQYF

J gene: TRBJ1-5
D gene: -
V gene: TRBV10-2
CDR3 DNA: TGCGCCAGCAGTGAGTCCAATCAGCCCCAGCATTTT
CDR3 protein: CASSESNQPQHF

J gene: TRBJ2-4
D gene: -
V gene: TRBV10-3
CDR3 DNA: TGTGCCATCAGTGAGAGCGAAGGTCCCAAAAACATTCAGTACTTC
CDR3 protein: CAISESEGPKNIQYF

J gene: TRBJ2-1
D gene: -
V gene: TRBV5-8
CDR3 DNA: TGTGCCAGCAGCTTGAAAGGTGTGGGATTAGTCACCAATGAGCAGTTCTTC
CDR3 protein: CASSLKGVGLVTNEQFF

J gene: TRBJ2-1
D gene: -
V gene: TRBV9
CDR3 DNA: TGTGCCAGCAGCGGGCCCAATGAGCAGTTCTTC
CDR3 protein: CASSGPNEQFF

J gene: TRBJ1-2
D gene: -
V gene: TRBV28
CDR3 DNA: TGTGCCAGCAGCTCTGGGGGATACGACTATGGCTACACCTTC
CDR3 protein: CASSSGGYDYGYTF

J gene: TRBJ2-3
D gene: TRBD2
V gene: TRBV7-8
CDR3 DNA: TGTGCCAGCAGCCCAGAGCGGGGGGGCAGCACAGATACGCAGTATTTT
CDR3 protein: CASSPERGGSTDTQYF

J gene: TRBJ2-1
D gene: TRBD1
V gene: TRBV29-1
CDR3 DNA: TGCAGCCCAAGTCGGACAGGGGTCTACAATGAGCAGTTCTTC
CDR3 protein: CSPSRTGVYNEQFF

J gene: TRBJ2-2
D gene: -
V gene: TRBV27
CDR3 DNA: TGTGCCAGCAGTTTTCAAGGGGCAACGAACACCGGGGAGCTGTTTTTT
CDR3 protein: CASSFQGATNTGELFF

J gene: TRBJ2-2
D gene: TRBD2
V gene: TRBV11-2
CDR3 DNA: TGTGCCAGCAGCTTAACATCGACTAGCGGGACTCACGGGGAGCTGTTTTTT
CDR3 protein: CASSLTSTSGTHGELFF

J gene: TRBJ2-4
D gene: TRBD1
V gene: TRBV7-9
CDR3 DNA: TGTGCCAGCAGCTACACAGGGGGGACCAAAAACATTCAGTACTTC
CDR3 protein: CASSYTGGTKNIQYF

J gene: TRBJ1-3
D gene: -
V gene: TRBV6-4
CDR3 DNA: TGTGCCAGCAGTGAACAGTCCTCGGGGGGAAACACCATATATTTT
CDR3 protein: CASSEQSSGGNTIYF

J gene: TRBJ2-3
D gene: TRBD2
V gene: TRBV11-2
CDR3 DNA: TGTGCCAGCAGCCTCGTAGCGGGATTTCCAGATACGCAGTATTTT
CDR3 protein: CASSLVAGFPDTQYF

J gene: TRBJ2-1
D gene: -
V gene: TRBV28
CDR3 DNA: TGTGCCAGCATGGTCCTTTTTAAATACAATGAGCAGTTCTTC
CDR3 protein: CASMVLFKYNEQFF

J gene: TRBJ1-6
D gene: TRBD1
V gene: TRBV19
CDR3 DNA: TGTGCCAGTAAAGGAAGGGACAGGCAAAATTCACCCCTCCACTTT
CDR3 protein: CASKGRDRQNSPLHF

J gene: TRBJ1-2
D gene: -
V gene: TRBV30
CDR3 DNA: TGTGCCCGGAGTGTAAAGGGGGGAGAGATCGGCGGCTACACCTTC
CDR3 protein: CARSVKGGEIGGYTF

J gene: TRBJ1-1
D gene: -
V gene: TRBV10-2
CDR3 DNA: TGCGCCAGCACTCAGGGACATTTGACGACTGAAGCTTTCTTT
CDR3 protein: CASTQGHLTTEAFF